The rows below give T cell receptor beta chains drawn from one sample of a study of cytomegalovirus exposure and HLA in healthy donors. Using immunoSEQ multiplex PCR, the repertoire was profiled, and TCRdb retains in-frame clones only, with some absent. The sample comprises under 200,000 clones, roughly 85% of which are singletons, and more than 0.55% rests with the top ten. Sample: PBMCs. These receptors were collected from a woman between 40 and 55 years old in good health and CMV-seronegative. CDR3s include the opening cysteine and the closing phenylalanine or tryptophan. The order of the fields is J gene, D gene, V gene, CDR3 protein, CDR3 DNA. The D gene is left open where the match is weak.

>TRBJ2-5|TRBD1|TRBV7-2
CASSPNRGGETQYF
TGTGCCAGCAGTCCCAACAGGGGTGGGGAGACCCAGTACTTC
>TRBJ1-4|TRBD1|TRBV30
CAWSTQGARGEKLFF
TGTGCCTGGAGTACGCAGGGGGCCCGAGGGGAAAAACTGTTTTTT
>TRBJ1-1|-|TRBV4-3
CASSQAPMFAAEAFF
TGCGCCAGCAGCCAAGCCCCGATGTTTGCGGCTGAAGCTTTCTTT
>TRBJ1-2|TRBD1|TRBV27
CASSFQDRGGGYTF
TGTGCCAGCAGTTTCCAAGACAGGGGCGGAGGCTACACCTTC
>TRBJ2-7|TRBD2|TRBV30
CAWNPLGGGYEQYF
TGTGCCTGGAACCCCCTGGGGGGGGGCTACGAGCAGTACTTC
>TRBJ2-1|-|TRBV19
CASSLRLGAVEQFF
TGTGCCAGTAGTCTTCGACTAGGGGCTGTTGAGCAGTTCTTC
>TRBJ1-2|-|TRBV27
CASRPREGRTPYGYTF
TGTGCCAGCAGGCCTAGAGAGGGTAGGACTCCCTATGGCTACACCTTC
>TRBJ2-7|-|TRBV6-1
CASSLLSYEQYF
TGTGCCAGCTCTCTCCTATCCTACGAGCAGTACTTC
>TRBJ1-6|-|TRBV6-5
CASSWSGPNSPLHF
TGTGCCAGCAGTTGGTCAGGGCCGAATTCACCCCTCCACTTT
>TRBJ2-1|TRBD2|TRBV9
CASSVTGGGSFYNEQFF
TGTGCCAGCAGCGTCACTGGGGGGGGATCATTCTACAATGAGCAGTTCTTC
>TRBJ2-2|TRBD1|TRBV4-1
CASSLRTGQVTGELFF
TGCGCCAGCAGCCTACGGACAGGGCAGGTCACCGGGGAGCTGTTTTTT
>TRBJ1-2|-|TRBV7-8
CASSFAGRDYGYTF
TGTGCCAGCAGCTTTGCAGGGAGGGACTATGGCTACACCTTC
>TRBJ2-1|TRBD2|TRBV13
CASSSGLAGGGIIRQFF
TGTGCCAGCAGCTCCGGACTAGCGGGAGGGGGCATCATTAGGCAGTTCTTC
>TRBJ2-3|TRBD2|TRBV10-3
CAISESVGGSTDTQYF
TGTGCCATCAGTGAGTCGGTGGGAGGGAGCACAGATACGCAGTATTTT